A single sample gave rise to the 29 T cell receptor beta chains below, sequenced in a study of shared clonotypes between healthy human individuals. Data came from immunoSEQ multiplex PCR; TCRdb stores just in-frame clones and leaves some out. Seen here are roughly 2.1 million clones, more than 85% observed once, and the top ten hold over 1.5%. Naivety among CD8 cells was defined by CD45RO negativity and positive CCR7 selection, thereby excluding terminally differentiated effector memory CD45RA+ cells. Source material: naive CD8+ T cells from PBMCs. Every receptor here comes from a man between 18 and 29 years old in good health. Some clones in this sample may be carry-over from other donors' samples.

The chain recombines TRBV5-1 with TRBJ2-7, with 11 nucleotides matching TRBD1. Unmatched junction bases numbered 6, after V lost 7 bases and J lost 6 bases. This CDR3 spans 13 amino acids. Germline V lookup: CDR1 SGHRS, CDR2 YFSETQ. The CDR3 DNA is TGCGCCAGCGGCTGGACAGGGGGCGGCGAGCAGTACTTC. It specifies CASGWTGGGEQYF.

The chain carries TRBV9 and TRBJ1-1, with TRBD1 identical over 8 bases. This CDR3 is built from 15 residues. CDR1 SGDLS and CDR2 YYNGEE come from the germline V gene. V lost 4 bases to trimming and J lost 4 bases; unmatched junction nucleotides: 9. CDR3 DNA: TGTGCCAGCAGCTTGGGACAGGCGGAGAGCACTGAAGCTTTCTTT. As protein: CASSLGQAESTEAFF.

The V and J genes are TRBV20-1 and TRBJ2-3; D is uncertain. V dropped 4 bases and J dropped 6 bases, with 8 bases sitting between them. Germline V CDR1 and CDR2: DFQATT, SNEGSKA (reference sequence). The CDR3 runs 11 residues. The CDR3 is CSAIWWDTQYF. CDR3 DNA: TGCAGTGCTATTTGGTGGGATACGCAGTATTTT.

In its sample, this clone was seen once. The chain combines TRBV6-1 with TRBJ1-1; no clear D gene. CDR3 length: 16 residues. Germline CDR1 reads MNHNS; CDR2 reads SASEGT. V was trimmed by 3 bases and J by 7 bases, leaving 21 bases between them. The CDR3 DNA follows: TGTGCCAGCAGTGAGCGTGTTCGCGGGGATAGAAGTGAAGCTTTCTTT. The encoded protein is CASSERVRGDRSEAFF.

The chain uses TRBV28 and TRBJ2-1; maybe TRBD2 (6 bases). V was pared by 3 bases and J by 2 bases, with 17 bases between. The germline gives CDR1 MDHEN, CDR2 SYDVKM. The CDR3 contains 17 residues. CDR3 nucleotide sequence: TGTGCCAGCAGTTTTTCGGTCGGGAGCGGACCCTACAATGAGCAGTTCTTC. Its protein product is CASSFSVGSGPYNEQFF.

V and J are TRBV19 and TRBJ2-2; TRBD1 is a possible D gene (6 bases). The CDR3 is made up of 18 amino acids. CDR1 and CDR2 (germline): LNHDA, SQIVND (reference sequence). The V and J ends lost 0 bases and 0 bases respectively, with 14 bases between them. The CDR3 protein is CASSIDHRARSNTGELFF. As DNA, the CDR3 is TGTGCCAGTAGTATAGACCACAGGGCCAGATCGAACACCGGGGAGCTGTTTTTT.

The DNA of the CDR3 is TGCGCCAGCAGCCTACTAGTCGGGACAGATACGCAGTATTTT. Protein sequence: CASSLLVGTDTQYF. The V gene is TRBV4-1, the J gene TRBJ2-3; D may be TRBD2 (5 bases). The germline V gene encodes CDR1 MGHRA and CDR2 YSYEKL. Trimming took off 4 bases at V and 3 bases at J, with 11 bases between the two ends. This CDR3 comprises 14 residues.

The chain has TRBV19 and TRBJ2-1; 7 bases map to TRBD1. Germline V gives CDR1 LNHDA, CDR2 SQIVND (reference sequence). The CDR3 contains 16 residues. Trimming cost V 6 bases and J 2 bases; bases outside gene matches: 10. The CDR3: CASSDLGTAPYNEQFF. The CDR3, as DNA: TGTGCCAGTAGCGACCTAGGGACAGCCCCCTACAATGAGCAGTTCTTC.

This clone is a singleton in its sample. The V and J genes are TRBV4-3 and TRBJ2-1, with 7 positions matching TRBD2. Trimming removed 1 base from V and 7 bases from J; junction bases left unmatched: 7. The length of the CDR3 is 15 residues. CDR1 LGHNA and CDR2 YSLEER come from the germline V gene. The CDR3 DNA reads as TGCGCCAGCAGCCAAGGGGCGGGAGTTGGGAATGAGCAGTTCTTC. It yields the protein CASSQGAGVGNEQFF.

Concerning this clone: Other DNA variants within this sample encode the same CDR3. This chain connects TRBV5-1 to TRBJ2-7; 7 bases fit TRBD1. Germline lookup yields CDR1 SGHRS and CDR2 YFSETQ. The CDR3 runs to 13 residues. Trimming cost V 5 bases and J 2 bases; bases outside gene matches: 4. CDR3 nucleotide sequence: TGCGCCAGCAGTTTGACAGGGACCTACGAGCAGTACTTC. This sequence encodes CASSLTGTYEQYF.

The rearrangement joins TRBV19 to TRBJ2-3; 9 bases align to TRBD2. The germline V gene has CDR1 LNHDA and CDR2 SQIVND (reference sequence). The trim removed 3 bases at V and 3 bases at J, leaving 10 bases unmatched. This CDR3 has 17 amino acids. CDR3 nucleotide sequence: TGTGCCAGTAGTATGGTTTCGGCGGGAGGGATAACAGATACGCAGTATTTT. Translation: CASSMVSAGGITDTQYF.

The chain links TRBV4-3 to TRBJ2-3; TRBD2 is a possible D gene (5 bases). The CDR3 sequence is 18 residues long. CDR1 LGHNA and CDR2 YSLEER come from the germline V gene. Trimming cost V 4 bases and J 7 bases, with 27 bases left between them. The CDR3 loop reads CASSPALVFEAVKYTQYF. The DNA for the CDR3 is TGCGCCAGCAGCCCCGCCCTCGTGTTTGAAGCGGTCAAATATACGCAGTATTTT.

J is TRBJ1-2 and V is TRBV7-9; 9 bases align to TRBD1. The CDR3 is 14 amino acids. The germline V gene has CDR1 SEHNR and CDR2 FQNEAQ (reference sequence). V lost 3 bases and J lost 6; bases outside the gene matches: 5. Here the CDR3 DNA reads TGTGCCAGCAGCTTTACAGGGGGCGCGGATGGCTACACCTTC. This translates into CASSFTGGADGYTF. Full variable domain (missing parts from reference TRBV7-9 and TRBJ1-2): DTGVSQNPRHKITKRGQNVTFRCDPISEHNRLYWYRQTLGQGPEFLTYFQNEAQLEKSRLLSDRFSAERPKGSFSTLEIQRTEQGDSAMYLCASSFTGGADGYTFGSGTRLTVV.

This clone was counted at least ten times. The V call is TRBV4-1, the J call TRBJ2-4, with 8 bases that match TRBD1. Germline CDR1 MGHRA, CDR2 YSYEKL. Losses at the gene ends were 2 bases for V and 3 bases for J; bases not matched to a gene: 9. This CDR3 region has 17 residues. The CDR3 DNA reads TGCGCCAGCAGCCAATTGGGGACAGGTCCGATCAAAAACATTCAGTACTTC. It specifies CASSQLGTGPIKNIQYF.

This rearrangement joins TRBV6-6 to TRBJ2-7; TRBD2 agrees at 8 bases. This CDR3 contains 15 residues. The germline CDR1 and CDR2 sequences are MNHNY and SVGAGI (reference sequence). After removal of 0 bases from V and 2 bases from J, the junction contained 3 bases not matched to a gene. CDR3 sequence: CASSYSTGGPYEQYF. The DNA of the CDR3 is TGTGCCAGCAGTTACTCGACGGGGGGGCCCTACGAGCAGTACTTC.

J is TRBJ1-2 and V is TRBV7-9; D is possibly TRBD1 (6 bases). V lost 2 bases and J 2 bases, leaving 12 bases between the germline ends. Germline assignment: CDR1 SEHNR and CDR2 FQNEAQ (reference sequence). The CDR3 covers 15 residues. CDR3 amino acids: CASSLSGGVNYGYTF. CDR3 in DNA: TGTGCCAGCAGCTTAAGTGGGGGCGTCAACTATGGCTACACCTTC.

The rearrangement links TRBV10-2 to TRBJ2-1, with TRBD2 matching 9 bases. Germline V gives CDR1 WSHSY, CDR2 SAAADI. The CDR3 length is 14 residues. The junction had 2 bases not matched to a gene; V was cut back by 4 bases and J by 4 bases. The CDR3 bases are TGCGCCAGCAGTGGGCGGGGGGGGTACAATGAGCAGTTCTTC. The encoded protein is CASSGRGGYNEQFF.

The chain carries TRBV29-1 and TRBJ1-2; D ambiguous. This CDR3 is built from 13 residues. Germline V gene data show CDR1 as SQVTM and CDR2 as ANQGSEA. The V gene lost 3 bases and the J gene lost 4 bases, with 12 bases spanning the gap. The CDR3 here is CSVEVGQSYGYTF. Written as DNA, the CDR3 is TGCAGCGTTGAGGTTGGGCAGTCCTATGGCTACACCTTC.

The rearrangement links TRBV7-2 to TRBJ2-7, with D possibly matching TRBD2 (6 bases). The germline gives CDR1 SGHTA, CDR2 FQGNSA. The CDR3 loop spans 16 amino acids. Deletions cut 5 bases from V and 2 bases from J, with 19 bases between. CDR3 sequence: CASSPTRVAETYEQYF. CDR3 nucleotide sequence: TGTGCCAGCAGCCCCACCCGAGTAGCGGAGACCTACGAGCAGTACTTC.

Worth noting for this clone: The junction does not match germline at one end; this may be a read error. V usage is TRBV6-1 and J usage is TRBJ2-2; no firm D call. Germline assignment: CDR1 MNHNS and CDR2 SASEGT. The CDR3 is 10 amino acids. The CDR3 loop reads CASSGGELFF. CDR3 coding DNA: TGTGCCAGTAGTGGCGGGGAGCTGTTTTTT.

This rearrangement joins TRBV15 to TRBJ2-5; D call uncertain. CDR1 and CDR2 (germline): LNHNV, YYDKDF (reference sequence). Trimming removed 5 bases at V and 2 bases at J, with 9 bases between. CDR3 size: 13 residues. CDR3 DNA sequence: TGTGCCACCAGCGGTACAGAACAAGAGACCCAGTACTTC. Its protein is CATSGTEQETQYF.

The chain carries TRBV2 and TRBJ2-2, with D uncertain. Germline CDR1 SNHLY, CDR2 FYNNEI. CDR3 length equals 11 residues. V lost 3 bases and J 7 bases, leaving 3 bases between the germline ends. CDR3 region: CASSEVGELFF. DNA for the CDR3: TGTGCCAGCAGTGAGGTCGGGGAGCTGTTTTTT.

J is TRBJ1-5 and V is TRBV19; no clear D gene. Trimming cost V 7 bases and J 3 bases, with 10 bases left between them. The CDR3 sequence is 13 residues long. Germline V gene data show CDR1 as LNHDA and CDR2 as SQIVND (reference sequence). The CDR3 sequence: CASTIQPNQPQHF. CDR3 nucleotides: TGTGCCAGTACCATCCAACCCAATCAGCCCCAGCATTTT. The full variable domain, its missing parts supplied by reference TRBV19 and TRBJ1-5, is DGGITQSPKYLFRKEGQNVTLSCEQNLNHDAMYWYRQDPGQGLRLIYYSQIVNDFQKGDIAEGYSVSREKKESFPLTVTSAQKNPTAFYLCASTIQPNQPQHFGDGTRLSIL.

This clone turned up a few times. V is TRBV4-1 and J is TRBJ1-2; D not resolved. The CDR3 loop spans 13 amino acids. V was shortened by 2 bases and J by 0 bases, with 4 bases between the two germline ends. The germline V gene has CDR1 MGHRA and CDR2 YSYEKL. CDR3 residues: CASSQIANYGYTF. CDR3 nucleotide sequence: TGCGCCAGCAGCCAAATTGCTAACTATGGCTACACCTTC.

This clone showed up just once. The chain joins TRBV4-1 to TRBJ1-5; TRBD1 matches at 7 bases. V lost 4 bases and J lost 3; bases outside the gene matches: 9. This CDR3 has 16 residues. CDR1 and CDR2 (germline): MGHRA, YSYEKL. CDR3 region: CASSPMTGLNNQPQHF. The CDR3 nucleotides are TGCGCCAGCAGCCCCATGACAGGGCTAAACAATCAGCCCCAGCATTTT.

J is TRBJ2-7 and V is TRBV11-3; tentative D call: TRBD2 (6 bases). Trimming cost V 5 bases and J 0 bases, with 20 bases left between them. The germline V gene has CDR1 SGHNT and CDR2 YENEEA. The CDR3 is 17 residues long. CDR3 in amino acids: CASSPDHGGSLSYEQYF. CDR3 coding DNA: TGTGCCAGCAGCCCCGACCACGGAGGGTCCCTCTCCTACGAGCAGTACTTC. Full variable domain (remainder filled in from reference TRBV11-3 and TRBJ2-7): EAGVVQSPRYKIIEKKQPVAFWCNPISGHNTLYWYLQNLGQGPELLIRYENEEAVDDSQLPKDRFSAERLKGVDSTLKIQPAELGDSAVYLCASSPDHGGSLSYEQYFGPGTRLTVT.

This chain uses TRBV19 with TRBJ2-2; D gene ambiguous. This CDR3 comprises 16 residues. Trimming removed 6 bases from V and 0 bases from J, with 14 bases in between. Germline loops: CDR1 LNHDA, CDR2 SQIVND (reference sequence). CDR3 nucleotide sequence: TGTGCCAGTAGAGGTTTGGGCCGCGCGAACACCGGGGAGCTGTTTTTT. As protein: CASRGLGRANTGELFF.

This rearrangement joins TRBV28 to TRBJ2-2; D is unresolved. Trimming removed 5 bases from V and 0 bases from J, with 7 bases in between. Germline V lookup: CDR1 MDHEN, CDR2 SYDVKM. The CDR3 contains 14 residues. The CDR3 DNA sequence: TGTGCCAGCAGTGTGGGTCCGAACACCGGGGAGCTGTTTTTT. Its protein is CASSVGPNTGELFF.

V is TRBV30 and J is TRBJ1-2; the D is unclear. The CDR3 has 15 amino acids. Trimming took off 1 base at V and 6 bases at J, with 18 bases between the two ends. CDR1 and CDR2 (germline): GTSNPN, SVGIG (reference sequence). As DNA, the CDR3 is TGTGCCTGGAGTGCTTACGGAGGCAGTGGTGATGGCTACACCTTC. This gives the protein CAWSAYGGSGDGYTF.